Presented here are 32 T cell receptor beta chains from one specimen sequenced in a study of T-cell memory formation after mild COVID-19. Each CDR3 protein is one row after TCRdb ran MiXCR on the 5' RACE reads. Of roughly 200,000 distinct CDR3 sequences detected, about 20% appear once; the ten largest clones hold roughly 23%. The specimen was PBMCs or a T cell subset sorted from them (not recorded which). The source is an adult woman who had mild COVID-19 (a few samples of this study predate the infection). Cell type and time point are not known.

This clonotype came up many times. The genes are TRBV7-9 and TRBJ2-7; no reliable D call. The length of the CDR3 is 13 residues. Germline-derived CDR1 and CDR2 are SEHNR and FQNEAQ (reference sequence). Trimming removed 3 bases from V and 3 bases from J, with 9 bases in between. The CDR3 region is CASSFISSYEQYF. The CDR3 nucleotides read TGTGCCAGCAGCTTTATTTCAAGCTACGAGCAGTACTTC.

V gene TRBV7-2 combines with J gene TRBJ2-3; 7 nucleotides line up with TRBD2. V lost 4 bases, J lost 0 bases, and 7 bases stayed unmatched. Germline V lookup: CDR1 SGHTA, CDR2 FQGNSA. This CDR3 spans 16 amino acids. The CDR3 region is CASSYGRASSTDTQYF. Here the CDR3 DNA reads TGTGCCAGCAGCTATGGGAGGGCCTCTAGCACAGATACGCAGTATTTT.

The chain combines TRBV9 with TRBJ2-5; 9 bases are a match to TRBD2. This CDR3 has 16 amino acids. The V gene's germline CDR1 is SGDLS and CDR2 YYNGEE. Trimming cost V 0 bases and J 2 bases; bases outside gene matches: 5. The CDR3 spells CASSVESAGGQETQYF. The DNA of the CDR3 is TGTGCCAGCAGCGTAGAATCAGCGGGGGGACAAGAGACCCAGTACTTC. The variable domain in full, completed from reference TRBV9 and TRBJ2-5, reads DSGVTQTPKHLITATGQRVTLRCSPRSGDLSVYWYQQSLDQGLQFLIQYYNGEERAKGNILERFSAQQFPDLHSELNLSSLELGDSALYFCASSVESAGGQETQYFGPGTRLLVL.

This clonotype was seen at least ten times. V gene TRBV13 combines with J gene TRBJ2-1, with 7 bases identical to TRBD2. Germline V CDR1 and CDR2: PRHDT, FYEKMQ (reference sequence). J was trimmed by 4 bases and V by 5 bases; bases with no gene match: 5. The CDR3 length is 14 residues. The CDR3 coding sequence is TGTGCCAGCAGCCTGGGGGGGACTTACAATGAGCAGTTCTTC. This encodes CASSLGGTYNEQFF.

This sequence joins TRBV4-1 and TRBJ2-3; D is perhaps TRBD2 (5 bases). Deletions cut 2 bases from V and 4 bases from J, with 19 bases between. CDR1 MGHRA and CDR2 YSYEKL come from the germline V gene. CDR3 length equals 17 residues. CDR3 sequence: CASSQSPARRRSDTQYF. For the CDR3, the DNA is TGCGCCAGCAGCCAATCTCCTGCGAGGAGGCGCTCAGATACGCAGTATTTT.

There are a few counts of this clonotype. The CDR3: CASSMGLAEQETQYF. The CDR3 DNA is TGTGCCAGCAGCATGGGACTAGCGGAACAAGAGACCCAGTACTTC. The chain links TRBV5-4 to TRBJ2-5, with 11 bases identical to TRBD2. The CDR3 is made up of 15 amino acids. Unmatched junction bases numbered 4, after V lost 4 bases and J lost 2 bases. Per germline, CDR1 SGHNT and CDR2 YYREEE (reference sequence). Filled out from reference TRBV5-4 and TRBJ2-5, the complete variable domain reads ETGVTQSPTHLIKTRGQQVTLRCSSQSGHNTVSWYQQALGQGPQFIFQYYREEENGRGNFPPRFSGLQFPNYSSELNVNALELDDSALYLCASSMGLAEQETQYFGPGTRLLVL.

The rearrangement uses TRBV14 and TRBJ2-7; D is uncertain. Germline V gene sequence: CDR1 SGHDN, CDR2 FVKESK. Trimming shortened V by 3 bases and J by 7 bases, and 19 bases separated the two germline ends. This CDR3 region has 15 residues. Here the CDR3 reads CASSHLGPGDGEQYF. The CDR3 DNA is TGTGCCAGCAGCCACCTTGGTCCGGGTGACGGAGAGCAGTACTTC. The whole variable domain, remainder taken from reference TRBV14 and TRBJ2-7, is EAGVTQFPSHSVIEKGQTVTLRCDPISGHDNLYWYRRVMGKEIKFLLHFVKESKQDESGMPNNRFLAERTGGTYSTLKVQPAELEDSGVYFCASSHLGPGDGEQYFGPGTRLTVT.

V is TRBV4-3 and J is TRBJ2-7; D may match TRBD1 or TRBD2 (5 bases each). The germline CDR1 and CDR2 sequences are LGHNA and YSLEER. CDR3 length equals 16 residues. V shed 0 bases and J shed 3 bases, with 15 bases lying between them. CDR3 loop: CASSQDRDDRNYEQYF. For the CDR3, the DNA is TGCGCCAGCAGCCAAGATCGGGATGACAGAAACTACGAGCAGTACTTC.

This rearrangement joins TRBV11-2 to TRBJ2-3, with 11 nucleotides matching TRBD2. V gave up 0 bases and J gave up 0 bases; unmatched junction bases: 17. The CDR3 is 22 residues long. Germline V CDR1 and CDR2: SGHAT, FQNNGV. The CDR3: CASSLDMGLAVPLTGSTDTQYF. CDR3 in DNA: TGTGCCAGCAGCTTAGATATGGGACTAGCGGTTCCTCTGACTGGGAGCACAGATACGCAGTATTTT.

The chain has TRBV5-6 and TRBJ2-1; 8 positions agree with TRBD2. J was trimmed by 10 bases and V by 4 bases; bases with no gene match: 16. The CDR3 covers 16 residues. CDR1 and CDR2 from the germline V gene are SGHDT and YYEEEE. CDR3 bases: TGTGCCAGCAGCCCTGGGATCCGGGAGGGCCGGCGGGAGCAGTTCTTC. Translating gives CASSPGIREGRREQFF.

This clonotype was picked up a small number of times. V is TRBV15 and J is TRBJ2-3; D is ambiguous. Trimming stripped 2 bases from V and 4 bases from J, with 13 bases between. CDR1 and CDR2 from the germline V gene are LNHNV and YYDKDF (reference sequence). The CDR3 spans 15 residues. In nucleotides, the CDR3 is TGTGCCACCAGCAGACAACCACCCACCCCAGATACGCAGTATTTT. Its translation: CATSRQPPTPDTQYF.

This rearrangement joins TRBV12-3 or TRBV12-4 to TRBJ1-4, with D perhaps TRBD1 (5 bases). The CDR3 consists of 16 residues. Deletions cut 7 bases from V and 4 bases from J, with 19 bases between. CDR3 bases: TGTGCCAGCACCGAAACCGGGGGACCGAATAATGAAAAACTGTTTTTT. Encoded protein: CASTETGGPNNEKLFF.

A few counts support this clonotype. The chain combines TRBV5-1 with TRBJ2-1, with a tentative D call TRBD2 (6 bases). Germline loops: CDR1 SGHRS, CDR2 YFSETQ. V gave up 0 bases and J gave up 0 bases, with 13 bases separating them. CDR3 length equals 17 residues. CDR3 DNA sequence: TGCGCCAGCAGCTTGGCCTCATACGGGAGCTCCTACAATGAGCAGTTCTTC. Its translation: CASSLASYGSSYNEQFF.

In this sample, this clonotype turned up a few times. This chain connects TRBV7-2 to TRBJ2-7; D might be TRBD2 (6 bases). The CDR3 covers 17 residues. V was trimmed by 5 bases and J by 4 bases, leaving 24 bases between them. Germline V gene lookup returns CDR1 SGHTA and CDR2 FQGNSA. The CDR3 coding sequence is TGTGCCAGCAGCCATCCCAACCAACCGGGAGCGGCATACGAGCAGTACTTC. It yields the protein CASSHPNQPGAAYEQYF. Drawing the rest from reference TRBV7-2 and TRBJ2-7, the complete variable domain is GAGVSQSPSNKVTEKGKDVELRCDPISGHTALYWYRQSLGQGLEFLIYFQGNSAPDKSGLPSDRFSAERTGGSVSTLTIQRTQQEDSAVYLCASSHPNQPGAAYEQYFGPGTRLTVT.

This clonotype has more than one count but fewer than ten. The chain uses TRBV27 and TRBJ2-3, with TRBD1 as a possible D gene (6 bases). Germline V gene data show CDR1 as MNHEY and CDR2 as SMNVEV (reference sequence). The V gene lost 8 bases and the J gene lost 3 bases, with 15 bases spanning the gap. The CDR3 is 14 residues long. DNA of the CDR3: TGTGCCAGCGCCCTGGGGGCTGGAACAGATACGCAGTATTTT. As protein: CASALGAGTDTQYF.

This sequence joins TRBV7-9 and TRBJ2-7; TRBD2 agrees at 10 bases. The CDR3 length is 18 residues. Germline-derived CDR1 and CDR2 are SEHNR and FQNEAQ (reference sequence). J gave up 5 bases and V 5 bases, and 18 bases lay outside the gene matches. CDR3 DNA sequence: TGTGCCAGCAGCCACATAGCGGGAGGAAAGAGTAGAGTGAACGAGCAGTACTTC. As protein: CASSHIAGGKSRVNEQYF.

The genes are TRBV20-1 and TRBJ2-3, with 10 bases matching TRBD2. Germline V CDR1 and CDR2: DFQATT, SNEGSKA (reference sequence). V shed 3 bases and J 6 bases; nucleotides not matched to a gene: 9. There are 15 residues in the CDR3. In DNA, the CDR3 is TGCAGTGCTAGTTTGGCTAGCGGGAGCGGGGATACGCAGTATTTT. It is translated as CSASLASGSGDTQYF.

In nucleotides, the CDR3 is TGCAGCGTTGTTTGGGGCCGGGACACTGAAGCTTTCTTT. Its translation: CSVVWGRDTEAFF. The chain recombines TRBV29-1 with TRBJ1-1; TRBD1 might be the D (5 bases). Trimming took 4 bases from V and 3 from J, leaving 12 bases between them. Germline V CDR1 and CDR2: SQVTM, ANQGSEA. The CDR3 covers 13 residues.

V usage is TRBV7-6 and J usage is TRBJ2-5; no clear D gene. The CDR3 contains 14 residues. With 1 base removed from V and 2 bases from J, the gap between germline ends came to 8 bases. In germline, CDR1 is SGHVS, CDR2 FNYEAQ. CDR3 amino acids: CASSLGPAQETQYF. For the CDR3, the DNA is TGTGCCAGCAGCTTAGGGCCAGCTCAAGAGACCCAGTACTTC.

The chain carries TRBV19 and TRBJ1-1, with 7 bases lining up with TRBD1. Losses at the gene ends were 5 bases for V and 1 base for J; bases not matched to a gene: 10. CDR3 length: 16 amino acids. Looked up from germline, CDR1 is LNHDA and CDR2 is SQIVND (reference sequence). CDR3 sequence reads: CASSSRDSLGNTEAFF. The CDR3 DNA follows: TGTGCCAGTAGTTCCCGGGACAGCCTAGGGAACACTGAAGCTTTCTTT.

In its sample, this clonotype was seen a few times. The rearrangement links TRBV7-8 to TRBJ2-3; TRBD1 aligns across 9 bases. The J segment lost 1 base and the V segment lost 2 bases, leaving 4 bases of the junction unmatched. Germline CDR1 reads SGHVS; CDR2 reads FQNEAQ. CDR3 length: 16 residues. CDR3 sequence (DNA): TGTGCCAGCAGCTTACTCGACAGGGGGGGCACAGATACGCAGTATTTT. Amino acid sequence: CASSLLDRGGTDTQYF.

This clonotype was counted between two and nine times. The chain has TRBV7-8 and TRBJ2-2; TRBD1 or TRBD2 may be the D gene (5 bases each). The germline V and J ends were trimmed by 3 bases and 7 bases, with 9 bases remaining between them. From germline, CDR1 is SGHVS and CDR2 FQNEAQ. The CDR3 runs to 13 residues. CDR3 bases: TGTGCCAGCAGCTTTGGGGGAATCGGGGAGCTGTTTTTT. Translating gives CASSFGGIGELFF.

This chain joins TRBV12-3 or TRBV12-4 and TRBJ1-2; TRBD1 matches 12 bases. V dropped 3 bases and J dropped 3; count of bases not matched to a gene: 5. This CDR3 region has 16 residues. The DNA of the CDR3 is TGTGCCAGCAGTTTCCTGGGACAGGGGGCACACTATGGCTACACCTTC. This codes for CASSFLGQGAHYGYTF.

V usage is TRBV14 and J usage is TRBJ2-7; 7 bases are shared with TRBD1. The CDR3 has 15 residues. Losses at the gene ends were 0 bases for V and 5 bases for J; bases not matched to a gene: 7. Germline CDR1 reads SGHDN; CDR2 reads FVKESK. CDR3 DNA sequence: TGTGCCAGCAGCCAAGAAAACAGGGGATGGCACGAGCAGTACTTC. It encodes CASSQENRGWHEQYF.

The chain combines TRBV15 with TRBJ2-4, with D possibly being TRBD1 or TRBD2 (5 bases each). This CDR3 is built from 16 residues. V lost 5 bases and J lost 6, with 20 bases in between. CDR1 and CDR2 from the germline V gene are LNHNV and YYDKDF (reference sequence). Here the CDR3 reads CATSQVGAPNGNIQYF. The DNA for the CDR3 is TGTGCCACCAGCCAAGTCGGGGCTCCCAATGGAAACATTCAGTACTTC.

This chain links TRBV2 with TRBJ1-2, with D possibly being TRBD1 (5 bases). V lost 3 bases to trimming and J lost 1 base, with 9 bases between them. CDR1 and CDR2 (germline): SNHLY, FYNNEI. CDR3 length: 14 amino acids. The DNA of the CDR3 is TGTGCCAGCAGTGAGGCAGGGTTTAACTATGGCTACACCTTC. Its protein product is CASSEAGFNYGYTF.

Ten or more counts support this clonotype. V and J are TRBV25-1 and TRBJ2-7; a weak D match, TRBD1 (6 bases). Germline loops: CDR1 MGHDK, CDR2 SYGVNS. This CDR3 is 12 amino acids long. Trimming removed 6 bases from V and 6 bases from J, with 12 bases in between. For the CDR3, the DNA is TGTGCCAGCAGACAGGGATTCCGCGAGCAGTACTTC. It codes for CASRQGFREQYF.

The V call is TRBV19, the J call TRBJ1-2; 9 nucleotides agree with TRBD1. The trim removed 5 bases at V and 7 bases at J, leaving 8 bases unmatched. CDR3 size: 14 residues. Per the germline V gene, CDR1 is LNHDA and CDR2 is SQIVND (reference sequence). This CDR3 is CASSAGQGGFGYTF. The DNA of the CDR3 is TGTGCCAGTAGTGCGGGACAGGGCGGTTTTGGCTACACCTTC.

The chain links TRBV4-1 to TRBJ2-1; the match to TRBD2 covers 8 bases. With V trimmed by 2 bases and J by 6 bases, 9 bases remained unmatched. Germline V lookup: CDR1 MGHRA, CDR2 YSYEKL. The CDR3 is 16 amino acids. The DNA for the CDR3 is TGCGCCAGCAGCCAAAGTCCGGGACTAGGGTTCAATGAGCAGTTCTTC. The encoded protein is CASSQSPGLGFNEQFF.

This clonotype was seen only a few times. The chain carries TRBV19 and TRBJ1-1; 7 bases fit TRBD1. Trimming cost V 6 bases and J 0 bases; bases outside gene matches: 4. This CDR3 contains 14 residues. The germline V gene encodes CDR1 LNHDA and CDR2 SQIVND (reference sequence). CDR3 amino acids: CASRDRLVNTEAFF. The CDR3 region has the DNA TGTGCCAGTAGGGACAGGTTGGTGAACACTGAAGCTTTCTTT.

CDR3 bases: TGTGCCAGCAGCGATCAGGACAGGGGCCCTGACAATGAGCAGTTCTTC. Its protein product is CASSDQDRGPDNEQFF. The chain is built from TRBV7-9 and TRBJ2-1; 9 bases match TRBD1. This CDR3 spans 16 amino acids. Germline lookup yields CDR1 SEHNR and CDR2 FQNEAQ (reference sequence). V lost 5 bases to trimming and J lost 5 bases; unmatched junction nucleotides: 10.

This chain links TRBV4-1 with TRBJ2-7; D remains ambiguous. Germline V CDR1 and CDR2: MGHRA, YSYEKL. V was cut by 0 bases and J by 2 bases, with 11 bases left in between. This CDR3 spans 15 amino acids. This CDR3 is CASSQDIWTAYEQYF. In DNA, the CDR3 is TGCGCCAGCAGCCAAGACATCTGGACGGCCTACGAGCAGTACTTC.